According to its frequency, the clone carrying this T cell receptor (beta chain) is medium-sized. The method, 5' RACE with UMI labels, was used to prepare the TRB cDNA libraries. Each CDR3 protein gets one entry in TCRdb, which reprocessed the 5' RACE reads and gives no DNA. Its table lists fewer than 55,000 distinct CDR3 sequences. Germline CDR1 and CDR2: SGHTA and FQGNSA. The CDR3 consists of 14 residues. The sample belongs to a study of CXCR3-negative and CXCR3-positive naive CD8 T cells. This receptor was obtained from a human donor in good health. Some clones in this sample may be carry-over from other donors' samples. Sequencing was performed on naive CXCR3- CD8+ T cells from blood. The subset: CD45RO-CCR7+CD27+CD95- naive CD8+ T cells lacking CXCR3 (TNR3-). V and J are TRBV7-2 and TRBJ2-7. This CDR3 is CASSLLAGTYEQYF.